This T cell receptor beta chain was recovered during a study of CD8 T cells in ankylosing spondylitis (dated by TCRdb to about 2017). In the study overall: The study profiled T cell receptor beta repertoires in healthy donors and ankylosing spondylitis patients to find disease-linked TCR variants. In total, the full study cohort was made up of over a hundred healthy donors and 25 or so ankylosing spondylitis patients. Peripheral blood was sampled, and synovial fluid was additionally collected from ankylosing spondylitis patients. The research as a whole found: Blood from ankylosing spondylitis patients appeared to be characterized by a TCR beta motif composed of several highly homologous amino acid variants. Significant enrichment of the disease-linked clones was reported in matched synovial fluid samples from ankylosing spondylitis patients. In peripheral blood, the disease-linked clones were found at relatively low frequencies and had a CD8+ phenotype. Some TCR beta motif variants had previously been reported in synovial fluid and blood of reactive arthritis patients, which suggested common disease-initiation mechanisms.

Of note for this clonotype: Its antigen target is currently unknown. No quality values exist for individual bases; no much larger clone is one base distant.

Reads for this sample came from an Illumina HiSeq 2500. Quantitative 5'-RACE with molecular barcodes was used to prepare TCR beta libraries. The original methods were these. A new computational method, built on a probabilistic model of VDJ rearrangement, was used to identify disease-linked TCR variants. TCRdb cleaned the public reads at Q25 with fastp, built clones with MiXCR and kept in-frame beta chains. Rows merge per CDR3 protein into single entries with the most common DNA and genes. It is TCRdb's table, rather than the study itself, that gives the V and J calls and clone size. The sample table shows around 490,000 distinct CDR3 sequences, and roughly 5% are seen once. Around 3.6% of the sample goes to the ten largest clones. The CDR3 runs 14 amino acids, cysteine and phenylalanine included. Of all the DNA, just the CDR3 is kept, 42 bases in frame from base 1. CDR1 is given as KGHDR and CDR2 as SFDVKD, both from the germline V gene. The V end loses 1 base and the J end loses 13 bases, and a stretch of 16 bases separates them.

The source material was blood, either unsorted or a sorted T cell fraction (not recorded which). The V gene is TRBV24-1 and the J gene is TRBJ2-1, with a tentative D gene TRBD2 over 7 matching bases. This TCR came from a male donor with ankylosing spondylitis. The encoded CDR3 is CATSDFRGGSRQFF. The nucleotide sequence is given as TGTGCCACCAGTGATTTTAGGGGGGGCTCAAGACAGTTCTTC.